Each of the 18 T cell receptor beta chains below was sequenced from the same sample in a study of CD8 T cells in ankylosing spondylitis. TCRdb itself ran the 5' RACE reads through MiXCR, one entry per CDR3 protein. Of about 300,000 distinct CDR3 sequences in the sample, under 14% were seen once. The sequenced sample consisted of blood, either unsorted or a sorted T cell fraction (not recorded which). The receptors stem from a female donor with ankylosing spondylitis or in good health (not recorded which).

In its sample, this clonotype was seen many times. This rearrangement joins TRBV28 to TRBJ2-1, with no clear D. Germline lookup yields CDR1 MDHEN and CDR2 SYDVKM. Deletions cut 2 bases from V and 2 bases from J, with 1 base between. The CDR3 extends over 12 amino acids. CDR3 in amino acids: CASSLPYNEQFF. DNA of the CDR3: TGTGCCAGCAGTTTACCCTACAATGAGCAGTTCTTC.

This clonotype occurred many times. The rearrangement uses TRBV7-2 and TRBJ2-3, with 11 bases matching TRBD2. Unmatched junction bases numbered 1, after V lost 3 bases and J lost 2 bases. CDR3 length: 15 amino acids. Germline CDR1 reads SGHTA; CDR2 reads FQGNSA. In nucleotides, the CDR3 is TGTGCCAGCAGCTTTAGCGGGAGGGCCACAGATACGCAGTATTTT. Encoded protein: CASSFSGRATDTQYF.

This clonotype showed up many times. The chain has TRBV6-1 and TRBJ2-7, with D possibly TRBD2 on 5 matching bases. Germline CDR1 is MNHNS and CDR2 is SASEGT. Trimming took 5 bases from V and 0 from J, leaving 14 bases between them. The CDR3 spans 15 residues. The CDR3 bases are TGTGCCAGCAGTCCCAAAGGACTGAGCTCCTACGAGCAGTACTTC. It translates to CASSPKGLSSYEQYF.

This clonotype occurred many times. This chain uses TRBV6-2 or TRBV6-3 with TRBJ1-5, with D perhaps TRBD1 (5 bases). CDR1 and CDR2 (germline): MNHEY, SVGEGT. CDR3 length: 15 amino acids. Trimming took off 6 bases at V and 6 bases at J, with 18 bases between the two ends. The CDR3 nucleotides are TGTGCCAGCAGCCCCAGCGGGGGTTTCGGTCAGCCCCAGCATTTT. This encodes CASSPSGGFGQPQHF.

The CDR3 coding sequence is TGCGCCAGCGTCCGAGAGGGGAGCGGCACTGAAGCTTTCTTT. Translated, it gives CASVREGSGTEAFF. The chain recombines TRBV5-1 with TRBJ1-1; TRBD1 is a possible D gene (5 bases). The CDR3 is 14 amino acids. CDR1 and CDR2 from the germline V gene are SGHRS and YFSETQ. The V end was cut by 7 bases, the J end by 4 bases, with 17 bases between. Together with reference TRBV5-1 and TRBJ1-1, the CDR3 gives the full variable domain: KAGVTQTPRYLIKTRGQQVTLSCSPISGHRSVSWYQQTPGQGLQFLFEYFSETQRNKGNFPGRFSGRQFSNSRSEMNVSTLELGDSALYLCASVREGSGTEAFFGQGTRLTVV.

This clonotype was detected many times. The chain is built from TRBV15 and TRBJ1-5, with a tentative D call TRBD1 (6 bases). Trimming stripped 3 bases from V and 7 bases from J, with 10 bases between. Per germline, CDR1 LNHNV and CDR2 YYDKDF (reference sequence). The CDR3 contains 13 residues. This chain's CDR3 is CATSSMTGQPQHF. The CDR3 nucleotides are TGTGCCACCAGCAGCATGACAGGCCAGCCCCAGCATTTT.

This clonotype was seen ten or more times. The genes are TRBV10-3 and TRBJ2-5; D ambiguous. The CDR3 consists of 13 residues. Germline CDR1 ENHRY, CDR2 SYGVKD. Trimming shortened V by 2 bases and J by 5 bases, and 9 bases separated the two germline ends. In nucleotides, the CDR3 is TGTGCCATCAGTGAGACGGCTAGGGAGACCCAGTACTTC. Translated: CAISETARETQYF.

This clonotype has at least ten counts. The chain links TRBV20-1 to TRBJ2-5, with D perhaps matching TRBD1 (7 bases). V was pared by 5 bases and J by 4 bases, with 11 bases between. The CDR3 runs 12 residues. Germline-derived CDR1 and CDR2 are DFQATT and SNEGSKA (reference sequence). CDR3 nucleotides: TGCAGTGCTTTCAGGGGGGCAGAGACCCAGTACTTC. Its translation: CSAFRGAETQYF.

This clonotype came up many times. V gene TRBV29-1 combines with J gene TRBJ2-3, with 8 bases identical to TRBD1. Germline V lookup: CDR1 SQVTM, CDR2 ANQGSEA. The CDR3 covers 14 residues. V was clipped by 6 bases and J by 2 bases; unmatched bases: 7. The CDR3 sequence: CSVARTGNTDTQYF. In DNA, the CDR3 is TGCAGCGTGGCCAGGACAGGGAACACAGATACGCAGTATTTT.

This clonotype was seen ten or more times. V usage is TRBV4-1 and J usage is TRBJ2-3; D is undetermined. Germline V gene lookup returns CDR1 MGHRA and CDR2 YSYEKL. The CDR3 runs 14 residues. Trimming took 2 bases from V and 2 from J, leaving 8 bases between them. CDR3 in amino acids: CASSQSTVTDTQYF. The CDR3 DNA sequence: TGCGCCAGCAGCCAATCTACAGTCACAGATACGCAGTATTTT.

The table lists this clonotype with many counts. This chain joins TRBV5-1 and TRBJ1-1, with 7 bases matching TRBD1. V lost 5 bases to trimming and J lost 11 bases; unmatched junction nucleotides: 9. CDR3 length equals 12 residues. From germline, CDR1 is SGHRS and CDR2 YFSETQ. This chain's CDR3 is CASSSTGAVAFF. CDR3 sequence (DNA): TGCGCCAGCAGTTCCACAGGGGCGGTGGCTTTCTTT.

This clonotype was seen just once. V and J are TRBV28 and TRBJ2-7; TRBD2 matches at 11 bases. This CDR3 spans 15 amino acids. Trimming cost V 6 bases and J 0 bases; bases outside gene matches: 4. The germline CDR1 and CDR2 sequences are MDHEN and SYDVKM. The CDR3 loop reads CASRVAGGISYEQYF. The CDR3 bases are TGTGCCAGCAGAGTAGCGGGAGGGATCTCCTACGAGCAGTACTTC.

This clonotype has a handful of counts. The rearrangement links TRBV19 to TRBJ2-1; D remains unclear. Germline CDR1 reads LNHDA; CDR2 reads SQIVND (reference sequence). V shed 3 bases and J shed 10 bases, with 13 bases lying between them. The CDR3 length is 13 residues. In nucleotides, the CDR3 is TGTGCCAGTAGTATTGGAAGGGCCAAAGAGCAGTTCTTC. It is translated as CASSIGRAKEQFF.

This clonotype appeared many times. The gene calls are TRBV12-1 and TRBJ1-2; TRBD1 is taken as the D call from the table, unchecked against the DNA. TRBV12-1 is a documented pseudogene. This CDR3 comprises 15 residues. As DNA, the CDR3 is TGTGCCAGCAGCCCCGGGACGACCTCAGACTATGGCTACACCTTC. Its protein product is CASSPGTTSDYGYTF.

This clonotype was recorded many times. This rearrangement joins TRBV12-3 or TRBV12-4 to TRBJ2-7; D is possibly TRBD1 (6 bases). The CDR3 runs 14 residues. Trimming removed 9 bases at V and 2 bases at J, with 17 bases between. The CDR3 here is CASGGRLFPYEQYF. The CDR3, as DNA: TGTGCCAGTGGGGGCAGGCTGTTTCCCTACGAGCAGTACTTC.

This clonotype was detected many times. V and J are TRBV5-5 and TRBJ1-4; tentative D call: TRBD1 (5 bases). CDR3 length: 16 amino acids. The germline V and J ends were trimmed by 4 bases and 3 bases, with 16 bases remaining between them. Germline V gives CDR1 SGHKS, CDR2 YYEKEE (reference sequence). CDR3 coding DNA: TGTGCCAGCAGCGTGGGGGATTCCCGGGCTAATGAAAAACTGTTTTTT. Protein product: CASSVGDSRANEKLFF.

This clonotype was seen repeatedly, ten times or more. The genes are TRBV20-1 and TRBJ2-3; TRBD2 agrees at 8 bases. V lost 0 bases to trimming and J lost 2 bases; unmatched junction nucleotides: 13. CDR3 size: 18 residues. Germline loops: CDR1 DFQATT, CDR2 SNEGSKA (reference sequence). The CDR3 protein is CSARDWGGVAGPTDTQYF. In nucleotides, the CDR3 is TGCAGTGCTAGAGATTGGGGGGGAGTAGCGGGACCCACAGATACGCAGTATTTT.

This clonotype was detected a few times. J is TRBJ2-3 and V is TRBV12-3 or TRBV12-4; 7 nucleotides match TRBD1. After removal of 6 bases from V and 4 bases from J, the junction contained 16 bases not matched to a gene. The CDR3 extends over 17 amino acids. The chain's CDR3 is CASSHRDRLMFADTQYF. The CDR3 region has the DNA TGTGCCAGCAGCCATCGGGACAGACTCATGTTCGCAGATACGCAGTATTTT.